The 4 T cell receptor beta chains in this list originate from one sample, sequenced in a study of response to subunit inactivated influenza vaccine. TCRdb re-called the RT-PCR reads through MiXCR, storing one row per CDR3 protein. The data show 750,000 to 850,000 distinct CDR3 sequences, around 18% seen once. Sequences were derived from PBMCs from blood, sampled 4 to 6 days after vaccination. The source of these receptors is a man over 45 who received an inactivated influenza vaccine.

The gene calls are TRBV12-3 or TRBV12-4 and TRBJ2-7, with a tentative D call TRBD2 (6 bases). The V end lost 4 bases, the J end lost 0 bases, and 19 bases lay between the germline ends. The CDR3 covers 17 residues. This CDR3 reads CASSSGQRDSISYEQYF. CDR3 nucleotides: TGTGCCAGCAGTTCCGGCCAGAGGGACTCCATCTCCTACGAGCAGTACTTC.

The CDR3 reads CASSLPRDGRDYGYTF. The CDR3 nucleotides read TGCGCCAGCAGCTTGCCAAGGGACGGACGGGACTATGGCTACACCTTC. This chain links TRBV5-1 with TRBJ1-2, with a weak D call TRBD1 (5 bases). With 1 base removed from V and 3 bases from J, the gap between germline ends came to 16 bases. The CDR3 totals 16 residues. Per germline, CDR1 SGHRS and CDR2 YFSETQ.

This clonotype has only a few counts. This chain links TRBV29-1 with TRBJ2-7; 9 nucleotides match TRBD2. Germline CDR1 SQVTM, CDR2 ANQGSEA. The junction had 15 bases not matched to a gene; V was cut back by 6 bases and J by 6 bases. The CDR3 extends over 15 amino acids. CDR3 protein: CSVVRVGGGGSEQYF. CDR3 DNA sequence: TGCAGCGTCGTAAGGGTAGGCGGGGGGGGCAGCGAGCAGTACTTC.

The V gene is TRBV29-1, the J gene TRBJ2-1, with D possibly being TRBD1 or TRBD2 (5 bases each). This CDR3 has 13 residues. Germline lookup yields CDR1 SQVTM and CDR2 ANQGSEA. Trimming left V 6 bases short and J 3 bases short, with 12 bases between. CDR3 protein: CSVNWGFYNEQFF. CDR3 nucleotide sequence: TGCAGCGTCAACTGGGGGTTCTACAATGAGCAGTTCTTC.